Sequencing of this T cell receptor beta chain was carried out in a study of graft-versus-host responses after intestinal transplantation. As for the study in general: Each recipient received anti-thymocyte globulin induction, then tacrolimus and steroids for about three years.

Trimming left V 6 bases short and J 0 bases short, with 12 bases between. Germline V lookup: CDR1 MNHNS, CDR2 SASEGT. The CDR3 has 15 residues. Study observations and caveats: Subjects displaying graft-donor T cell macrochimerism possessed elevated graft-versus-host to host-versus-graft clonal ratios inside allografts. Some GvH clones were seen earlier in gut or blood, suggesting intestinal origin.

In its sample, this clone was seen once. The antigen is unknown. TCRdb keeps only in-frame clones here, not all; method: immunoSEQ multiplex PCR. The sample lists 55,000 to 85,000 clones; 89% were seen once. The chain employs TRBV6-1 and TRBJ1-5; D is possibly TRBD1 (5 bases). The sequences come from unstimulated CD8+ T cells sorted from spleen or lymph node cells, collected before intestinal transplant. The TCR originated in a human donor who received an intestinal transplant. The DNA of the CDR3 is TGTGCCAGCAGCGACAGTATCAATAGCAATCAGCCCCAGCATTTT. Translation gives CASSDSINSNQPQHF.